This passage covers 24 T cell receptor beta chains from one sample sequenced in a study of Graves' ophthalmopathy and Graves' hyperthyroidism. RNA transcripts were the template, and TCR beta CDR3 regions were amplified from them. The library came from an HTBI-primed first-round RT-PCR and a second-round multiplex PCR. TCRdb recomputed calls from the multiplex PCR reads with MiXCR, one row per CDR3 protein. The data show about 1.1 million distinct CDR3 sequences, about two fifths seen once. The sequencing input was peripheral blood or thyroid tissue (not recorded which). The receptors stem from an adult man with Graves' hyperthyroidism.

This clonotype was detected only a few times. The chain employs TRBV19 and TRBJ2-5; 13 bases map to TRBD2. Trimming took 5 bases from V and 6 from J; bases not matched to a gene: 9. This CDR3 region has 16 residues. CDR1 is LNHDA, CDR2 SQIVND, per germline (reference sequence). The CDR3 spells CASSARTSGSSKTQYF. The CDR3 nucleotides are TGTGCCAGTAGTGCCCGGACTAGCGGGAGTTCCAAGACCCAGTACTTC.

This clonotype was counted ten times or more. V usage is TRBV2 and J usage is TRBJ2-2, with D perhaps TRBD2 (6 bases). This CDR3 spans 16 amino acids. CDR1 and CDR2 (germline): SNHLY, FYNNEI. V lost 6 bases to trimming and J lost 0 bases, with 14 bases between them. CDR3 sequence reads: CASRGPSDANTGELFF. As DNA, the CDR3 is TGTGCCAGCAGAGGCCCTAGCGACGCGAACACCGGGGAGCTGTTTTTT.

The chain's CDR3 is CASSLSGRGWIEAFF. CDR3 nucleotides: TGTGCCAGCAGTTTATCCGGGAGGGGATGGATTGAAGCTTTCTTT. V and J are TRBV27 and TRBJ1-1; D may be TRBD1 (5 bases). The V end was cut by 0 bases, the J end by 7 bases, with 15 bases between. The length of the CDR3 is 15 residues. Germline CDR1 reads MNHEY; CDR2 reads SMNVEV (reference sequence).

The chain is built from TRBV11-2 and TRBJ2-6, with D perhaps TRBD1 (5 bases). This CDR3 is built from 17 residues. V lost 2 bases and J lost 0, with 11 bases in between. Germline values: CDR1 SGHAT, CDR2 FQNNGV. In DNA, the CDR3 is TGTGCCAGCAGCTTATATCAGGGCTCCTCTGGGGCCAACGTCCTGACTTTC. Translating gives CASSLYQGSSGANVLTF.

The table lists this clonotype with many counts. The V and J genes are TRBV10-3 and TRBJ2-7; the D call may be TRBD1 or TRBD2 (5 bases each). Trimming shortened V by 5 bases and J by 6 bases, and 8 bases separated the two germline ends. Germline V gene sequence: CDR1 ENHRY, CDR2 SYGVKD. The CDR3 runs 11 residues. The CDR3 DNA sequence: TGTGCCATCAGTTTGGGGGTCGAGCAGTACTTC. It is translated as CAISLGVEQYF.

This clonotype was detected many times. This chain joins TRBV7-9 and TRBJ1-1; no clear D. The CDR3 runs 13 residues. Trimming pared 2 bases from V and 5 bases from J, leaving 9 bases between. Germline V gene data show CDR1 as SEHNR and CDR2 as FQNEAQ (reference sequence). This CDR3 is CASSLNPSTEAFF. For the CDR3, the DNA is TGTGCCAGCAGCTTAAACCCCAGTACTGAAGCTTTCTTT. Based on the CDR3 plus reference TRBV7-9 and TRBJ1-1, the full variable domain is DTGVSQNPRHKITKRGQNVTFRCDPISEHNRLYWYRQTLGQGPEFLTYFQNEAQLEKSRLLSDRFSAERPKGSFSTLEIQRTEQGDSAMYLCASSLNPSTEAFFGQGTRLTVV.

This clonotype occurred many times. This CDR3 is CASRPQGEKLFF. CDR3 nucleotides: TGTGCCAGCAGGCCACAGGGGGAAAAACTGTTTTTT. The chain joins TRBV2 to TRBJ1-4; the match to TRBD1 covers 7 bases. V dropped 6 bases and J dropped 8; count of bases not matched to a gene: 3. Germline V gene lookup returns CDR1 SNHLY and CDR2 FYNNEI. This CDR3 is 12 amino acids long. The full variable domain, with the rest looked up from reference TRBV2 and TRBJ1-4, is EPEVTQTPSHQVTQMGQEVILRCVPISNHLYFYWYRQILGQKVEFLVSFYNNEISEKSEIFDDQFSVERPDGSNFTLKIRSTKLEDSAMYFCASRPQGEKLFFGSGTQLSVL.

Points on this clonotype: With a much larger clone just one base away, this may be a read error. The V gene is TRBV12-3 or TRBV12-4, the J gene TRBJ1-4, with D unclear. The CDR3 runs 14 residues. CDR3 nucleotides: TGTGCCAGCAGTTTACTCTCCGGGGATGAAAAACTGGTTTTT. This sequence encodes CASSLLSGDEKLVF.

This clonotype has at least ten counts. The chain couples TRBV4-3 to TRBJ2-7, with 8 positions matching TRBD2. The V and J ends lost 0 bases and 2 bases, in that order; junction bases with no gene match: 6. The CDR3 consists of 16 residues. CDR1 is LGHNA, CDR2 YSLEER, per germline. CDR3 sequence reads: CASSQELSGSPYEQYF. CDR3 coding DNA: TGCGCCAGCAGCCAAGAGCTCAGCGGGAGTCCCTACGAGCAGTACTTC.

This clonotype has only a few counts. The CDR3 DNA sequence: TGCGCCAGCAGCCAAGGGGCCGGGACAGGGGTATCACCCCTCCACTTT. This encodes CASSQGAGTGVSPLHF. The chain couples TRBV4-1 to TRBJ1-6; 10 bases are a match to TRBD1. Germline CDR1 is MGHRA and CDR2 is YSYEKL. The CDR3 totals 16 residues. V lost 1 base and J lost 10; bases outside the gene matches: 7.

The table lists this clonotype with many counts. V gene TRBV19 combines with J gene TRBJ1-1, with D possibly TRBD1 on 5 matching bases. Per the germline V gene, CDR1 is LNHDA and CDR2 is SQIVND (reference sequence). Trimming pared 6 bases from V and 8 bases from J, leaving 16 bases between. The CDR3 is made up of 13 amino acids. CDR3 in DNA: TGTGCCAGTAGGCGTACAGGCGGCCGAGAAGCTTTCTTT. Translation gives CASRRTGGREAFF.

This clonotype was seen a handful of times. The chain joins TRBV29-1 to TRBJ2-7; 7 nucleotides line up with TRBD2. Germline CDR1 SQVTM, CDR2 ANQGSEA. V was clipped by 4 bases and J by 3 bases; unmatched bases: 3. The CDR3 totals 12 residues. CDR3 nucleotide sequence: TGCAGCGTTGTTGGGGGGGACTACGAGCAGTACTTC. Translated: CSVVGGDYEQYF.

The chain joins TRBV4-3 to TRBJ1-1, with D possibly matching TRBD1 (5 bases). The length of the CDR3 is 15 residues. V dropped 0 bases and J dropped 10 bases, with 18 bases sitting between them. Per germline, CDR1 LGHNA and CDR2 YSLEER. The DNA of the CDR3 is TGCGCCAGCAGCCAAGATGCTCAGGGCCGTAGGGGAGCTTTCTTT. Its protein product is CASSQDAQGRRGAFF.

The chain couples TRBV10-3 to TRBJ1-1, with a tentative D call TRBD1 (5 bases). This CDR3 has 15 residues. Germline values: CDR1 ENHRY, CDR2 SYGVKD. Trimming removed 0 bases at V and 3 bases at J, with 11 bases between. This CDR3 reads CAISESGGTYTEAFF. CDR3 in DNA: TGTGCCATCAGTGAGTCGGGAGGGACGTACACTGAAGCTTTCTTT.

This clonotype has ten or more counts. This chain joins TRBV5-1 and TRBJ2-7; D might be TRBD1 (6 bases). There are 13 residues in the CDR3. Germline lookup yields CDR1 SGHRS and CDR2 YFSETQ. V lost 5 bases and J 0 bases, leaving 9 bases between the germline ends. The CDR3 is CASRTDSSYEQYF. The CDR3 DNA reads TGCGCCAGCAGGACGGACAGCTCCTACGAGCAGTACTTC.

This clonotype was counted at least ten times. The J gene is TRBJ2-7, the V gene TRBV5-1; D is perhaps TRBD1 (5 bases). CDR3 length: 17 amino acids. V was pared by 2 bases and J by 4 bases, with 22 bases between. CDR1 is SGHRS and CDR2 is YFSETQ in the germline V gene. In DNA form, the CDR3 reads TGCGCCAGCAGCTTCAGGGAATTGGGTGGTGGAGAATACGAGCAGTACTTC. Its protein product is CASSFRELGGGEYEQYF.

The rearrangement joins TRBV7-9 to TRBJ2-7; 10 positions agree with TRBD1. The CDR3 extends over 16 amino acids. Germline V lookup: CDR1 SEHNR, CDR2 FQNEAQ (reference sequence). Trimming removed 1 base from V and 3 bases from J; junction bases left unmatched: 6. In DNA form, the CDR3 reads TGTGCCAGCAGCTTAGGGCGGTGGGACAGGGGCTACGAGCAGTACTTC. Encoded protein: CASSLGRWDRGYEQYF.

Ten or more counts support this clonotype. The rearrangement links TRBV29-1 to TRBJ2-7; D is undetermined. The germline gives CDR1 SQVTM, CDR2 ANQGSEA. V was clipped by 2 bases and J by 1 base, with 6 bases between them. This CDR3 is 12 amino acids long. CDR3 sequence: CSVELKSYEQYF. Written as DNA, the CDR3 is TGCAGCGTTGAACTGAAATCCTACGAGCAGTACTTC.

The CDR3: CASSYWTSGIREQYF. CDR3 nucleotide sequence: TGTGCCAGCAGTTACTGGACTAGCGGGATACGGGAGCAGTACTTC. This chain connects TRBV6-2 or TRBV6-3 to TRBJ2-7; TRBD2 matches 12 bases. V trimming: 1 base; J trimming: 7 bases; junction bases outside the gene matches: 5. The CDR3 consists of 15 residues. Germline CDR1 reads MNHEY; CDR2 reads SVGEGT.

Many counts were recorded for this clonotype. This chain links TRBV20-1 with TRBJ2-2; tentative D call: TRBD2 (5 bases). The germline gives CDR1 DFQATT, CDR2 SNEGSKA (reference sequence). The V and J ends lost 0 bases and 7 bases respectively, with 9 bases between them. The CDR3 is made up of 13 amino acids. The CDR3 nucleotides are TGCAGTGCTAGAGATCGAGGGAACGGGGAGCTGTTTTTT. It yields the protein CSARDRGNGELFF.

The chain carries TRBV28 and TRBJ1-5; the match to TRBD1 covers 9 bases. Germline CDR1 reads MDHEN; CDR2 reads SYDVKM. J gave up 6 bases and V 2 bases, and 8 bases lay outside the gene matches. CDR3 length: 16 amino acids. CDR3 residues: CASSLSLGQGGQPQHF. The CDR3, as DNA: TGTGCCAGCAGTTTAAGCCTGGGACAGGGAGGTCAGCCCCAGCATTTT.

As for this clonotype: The conserved phenylalanine or tryptophan is not found at the CDR3 terminus, so this likely reflects a read error. The chain uses TRBV7-2 and TRBJ2-5, with 12 nucleotides matching TRBD1. V shed 5 bases and J 5 bases; nucleotides not matched to a gene: 12. Per germline, CDR1 SGHTA and CDR2 FQGNSA. The CDR3 extends over 17 amino acids. The CDR3 loop reads CASSQDPGQGARETQYS. The DNA of the CDR3 is TGTGCCAGCAGCCAAGATCCGGGACAGGGGGCGCGGGAGACCCAGTACTCC.

The rearrangement uses TRBV12-3 or TRBV12-4 and TRBJ2-5, with D perhaps given as TRBD1 or TRBD2 (6 bases each). The ends were cut back, 5 bases at V and 9 bases at J, with 22 bases in the middle. The CDR3 loop spans 15 amino acids. The DNA for the CDR3 is TGTGCCAGCAGTCCAAGGGGGGATAGCAATCAGCCCCAGTACTTC. Protein product: CASSPRGDSNQPQYF.

This clonotype came up a few times. The chain is built from TRBV2 and TRBJ2-2; TRBD2 aligns across 9 bases. This CDR3 spans 17 amino acids. V was pared by 1 base and J by 5 bases, with 8 bases of the junction left unmatched. Germline CDR1 SNHLY, CDR2 FYNNEI. CDR3 loop: CASSEVRLAGTTGELFF. Here the CDR3 DNA reads TGTGCCAGCAGTGAAGTGCGGCTAGCGGGAACGACCGGGGAGCTGTTTTTT.